This T cell receptor beta chain was sequenced during a study of T cell repertoires in cytomegalovirus infection. At the level of the study: Recently identified HLA-C-restricted CMV epitopes were used, and well-studied HLA-B-restricted CMV epitopes were used as well. Both CMV infection and a matching HLA type were indicated by public TCR beta signatures.

Study-level results: The ex vivo response showed dominance by HLA-C-restricted CMV-specific TCR beta clonotypes. Totalled public TCR beta family frequency picked out people who carried CMV plus the relevant HLA.

This clonotype was detected only a few times. Its cognate antigen is unknown. J gave up 2 bases and V 0 bases, and 4 bases lay outside the gene matches. The CDR3 runs to 16 residues. The germline V gene encodes CDR1 SEHNR and CDR2 FQNEAQ (reference sequence). TCRdb used MiXCR to reprocess the reads, holding one entry per CDR3 protein. The table lists about a million distinct CDR3 sequences, around 32% of them singletons. This receptor was obtained from a human donor in good health (CMV status not recorded). Some clones in this sample may be carry-over from other donors' samples. The sequencing used cultured CD8+ T cells from PBMCs, collected from culture after CMV antigen stimulation. The chain joins TRBV7-9 to TRBJ1-5; TRBD1 aligns across 7 bases. CDR3 in DNA: TGTGCCAGCAGCTTAGCGGGTGGACAGGGCAATCAGCCCCAGCATTTT. Translation: CASSLAGGQGNQPQHF.